The following is a T cell receptor (beta chain) sequence with its context. Its target antigen remains unknown. The junction and the germline gene differ at one end; a read error may be behind it. This specimen comes from a study of T cells in Graves' hyperthyroidism and ophthalmopathy (dated by TCRdb to the late 2010s). Regarding the complete study: Peripheral blood samples were taken at initial diagnosis, before any treatment was given. An independent validation cohort of fewer than 20 hyperthyroidism patients and 17 patients who later progressed to ophthalmopathy tested prospective prediction of ophthalmopathy. In addition, the study compared T-cell repertoires in thyroid tissue and in blood from about 6 Graves' hyperthyroidism patients. TCR V-J signatures able to tell the groups apart were searched for in a discovery cohort of approximately 95 patients, of whom more than 40 had Graves' ophthalmopathy and roughly 59 had stable Graves' hyperthyroidism. The 75 to 100 discovery patients were divided at random into training and test sets in a 7:3 ratio. After blood sampling, hyperthyroidism patients were treated with methimazole at a starting dose of 30 mg daily, and ophthalmopathy patients were treated with high-dose intravenous methylprednisolone. The paper describes TCR Vbeta CDR3 sequencing of 130 to 150 peripheral blood samples, made up of roughly 40 ophthalmopathy patients, around 73 hyperthyroidism patients and 17 progressor patients. Overall study outcomes, separate from this receptor: Sample size was not statistically predetermined, and investigators were not blinded to group allocation. A 13 V-J signature model separated ophthalmopathy from stable hyperthyroidism, with 87.88% sensitivity and 81% to 82% specificity in cross-validation and 80%/75% in testing. Blood samples also contained most of the expanded thyroid clonotypes (frequency above 0.001), which suggests that blood repertoires may reflect thyroid immune responses. During validation, the model predicted progression to ophthalmopathy a median of roughly six months ahead of onset, with roughly 65% sensitivity and more than 72% specificity.

The TCR beta CDR3 regions were amplified from the RNA transcripts. A first-round RT-PCR of the TCR CDR3 used the HTBI primer set with the Qiagen OneStep RT-PCR kit. A second multiplex PCR round built the libraries, followed by size selection and purification. The libraries were sequenced on an Illumina HiSeq2000 using paired-end 100 bp reads. The published analysis was carried out like this. SOAPnuke was used to process the raw data, removing reads that contained adapters or uncalled bases, had a mean Phred below 15, or lacked an exact match to the constant primer or identifier. High-quality paired reads were merged using COPE v1.2.5, and each unique nucleotide sequence was defined as a clonotype. Clonotypes were aligned to IMGT TRBV, TRBD and TRBJ reference segments using MiTCR v1.1. The analysis included only V-J combinations with a frequency above 0.0001, which together covered 98% to 99.2% of the repertoires. A TCS score was defined as the ratio between F50 (clonal expansion) and ExV (chaos), using BLOSUM62-based TCRdist between CDR3 peptides within each V-J. Welch's t-statistics and random forest reduced around 550 V-J features to 10 to 15, which were used in a naive Bayes classifier (R e1071). The similarity between thyroid and blood repertoires was quantified using the Morisita-Horn index. The raw public data were reprocessed by TCRdb itself: fastp quality trimming at Q25, MiXCR clonotype calling, in-frame beta chains only. Here each entry gathers all rows of one CDR3 protein and keeps the most common genes and DNA. TCRdb's processing, not the authors' own work, is the source of the V and J calls. Across this sample there are roughly 700,000 distinct CDR3 sequences, with 35% seen only once. The ten largest clonotypes hold 31% of the sample.

Stable Graves' hyperthyroidism was defined as the absence of progression to ophthalmopathy over 18 months of follow-up. Hyperthyroidism patients were newly diagnosed, had a disease duration of under 2 months, and were aged 18 to 65 years. Patients with uncontrolled infections, other autoimmune diseases, pregnancy or lactation were excluded. Diagnoses were established on the basis of clinical symptoms, serum thyroxine and TRAb, thyroid ultrasound, and orbital computed tomography. PBMCs were isolated from approximately 10 ml of fresh peripheral blood by Ficoll-Paque density gradient centrifugation. Trizol reagent was used to extract total RNA, and RNA quality was then checked on an Agilent 2100 Bioanalyzer. From a lookup of the germline V gene, CDR1 and CDR2 are SGHTA and FQGTGA. The CDR3 holds 14 amino acids from the cysteine to the phenylalanine. Of all the DNA, just the CDR3 is kept, 42 bases in frame from base 1.

The rearranged chain carries TRBV7-3 and TRBJ1-1; the D region possibly corresponds to TRBD1 (5 bases align). The clonotype originates from a woman aged 40 to 55 with Graves' hyperthyroidism. The sample taken for sequencing was blood. The DNA sequence is given as TGTGCCAGCAGCCGGGAACAGGCGAACACTGCAGCTTTCTTT. This sequence encodes CASSREQANTAAFF.